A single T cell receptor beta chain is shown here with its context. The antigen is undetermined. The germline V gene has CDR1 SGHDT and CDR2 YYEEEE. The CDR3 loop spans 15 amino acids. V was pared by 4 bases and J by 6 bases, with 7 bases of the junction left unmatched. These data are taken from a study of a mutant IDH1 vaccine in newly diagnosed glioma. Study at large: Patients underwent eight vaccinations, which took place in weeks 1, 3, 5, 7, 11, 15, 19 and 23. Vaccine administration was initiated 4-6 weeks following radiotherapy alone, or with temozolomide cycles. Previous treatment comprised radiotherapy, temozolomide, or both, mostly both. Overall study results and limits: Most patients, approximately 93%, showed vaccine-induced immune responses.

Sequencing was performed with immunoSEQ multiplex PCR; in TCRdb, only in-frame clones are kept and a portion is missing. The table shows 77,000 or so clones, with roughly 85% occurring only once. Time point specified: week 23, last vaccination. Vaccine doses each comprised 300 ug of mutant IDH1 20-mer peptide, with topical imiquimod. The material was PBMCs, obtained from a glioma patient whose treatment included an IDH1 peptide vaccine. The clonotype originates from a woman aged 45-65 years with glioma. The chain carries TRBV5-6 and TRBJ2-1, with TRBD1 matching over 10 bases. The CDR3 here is CASSAWTGGFNEQFF. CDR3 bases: TGTGCCAGCAGCGCTTGGACAGGGGGATTCAATGAGCAGTTCTTC.